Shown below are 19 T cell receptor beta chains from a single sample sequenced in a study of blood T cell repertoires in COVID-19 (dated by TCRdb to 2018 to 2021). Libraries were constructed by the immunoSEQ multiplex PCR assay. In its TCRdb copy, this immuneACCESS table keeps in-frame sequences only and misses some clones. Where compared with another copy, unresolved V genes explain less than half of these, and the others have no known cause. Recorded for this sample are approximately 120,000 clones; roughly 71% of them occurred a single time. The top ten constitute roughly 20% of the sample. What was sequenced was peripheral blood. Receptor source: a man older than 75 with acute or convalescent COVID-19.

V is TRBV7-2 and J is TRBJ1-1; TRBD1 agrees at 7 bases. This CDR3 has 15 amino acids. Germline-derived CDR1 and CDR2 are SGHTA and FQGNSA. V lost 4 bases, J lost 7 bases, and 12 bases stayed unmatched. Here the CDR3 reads CASSWGTVGPSEAFF. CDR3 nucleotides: TGTGCCAGCAGCTGGGGGACAGTGGGCCCTAGTGAAGCTTTCTTT.

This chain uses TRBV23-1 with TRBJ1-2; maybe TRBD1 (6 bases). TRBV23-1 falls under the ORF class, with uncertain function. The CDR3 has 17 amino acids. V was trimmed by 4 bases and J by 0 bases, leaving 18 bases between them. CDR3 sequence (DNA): TGCGCCAGCAGTCCGAACTACAGGGACCAATCTAACTATGGCTACACCTTC. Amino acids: CASSPNYRDQSNYGYTF.

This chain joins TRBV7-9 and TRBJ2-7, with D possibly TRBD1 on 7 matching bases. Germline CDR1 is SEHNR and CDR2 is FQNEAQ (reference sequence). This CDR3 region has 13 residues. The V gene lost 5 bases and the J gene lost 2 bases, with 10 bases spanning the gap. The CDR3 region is CASSPGGTYEQYF. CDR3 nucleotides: TGTGCCAGCAGCCCAGGGGGGACCTACGAGCAGTACTTC.

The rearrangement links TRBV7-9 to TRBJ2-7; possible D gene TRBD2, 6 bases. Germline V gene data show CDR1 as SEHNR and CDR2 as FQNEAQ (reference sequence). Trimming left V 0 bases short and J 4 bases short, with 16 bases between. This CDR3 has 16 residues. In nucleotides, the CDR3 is TGTGCCAGCAGCTTAGCCACACCCGGGGGAAAGTACGAGCAGTACTTC. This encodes CASSLATPGGKYEQYF.

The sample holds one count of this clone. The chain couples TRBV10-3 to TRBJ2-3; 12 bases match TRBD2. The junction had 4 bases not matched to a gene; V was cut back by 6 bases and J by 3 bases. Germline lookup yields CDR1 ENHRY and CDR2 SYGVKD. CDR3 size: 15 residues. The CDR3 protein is CAIRTSGGFTDTQYF. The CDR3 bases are TGTGCCATCAGAACTAGCGGGGGGTTTACAGATACGCAGTATTTT.

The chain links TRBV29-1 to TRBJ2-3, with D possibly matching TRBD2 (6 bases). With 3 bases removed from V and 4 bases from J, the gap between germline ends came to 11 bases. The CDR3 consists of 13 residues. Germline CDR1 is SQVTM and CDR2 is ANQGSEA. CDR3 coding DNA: TGCAGCGTTGATCTGGGGGAGGCAGATACGCAGTATTTT. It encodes CSVDLGEADTQYF.

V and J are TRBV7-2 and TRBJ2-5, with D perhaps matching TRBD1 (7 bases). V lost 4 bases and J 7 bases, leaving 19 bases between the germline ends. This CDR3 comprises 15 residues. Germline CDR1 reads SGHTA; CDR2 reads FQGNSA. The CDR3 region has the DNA TGTGCCAGCAGCTCCAAAGGGGGCGGGGAGGTGACCCAGTACTTC. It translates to CASSSKGGGEVTQYF.

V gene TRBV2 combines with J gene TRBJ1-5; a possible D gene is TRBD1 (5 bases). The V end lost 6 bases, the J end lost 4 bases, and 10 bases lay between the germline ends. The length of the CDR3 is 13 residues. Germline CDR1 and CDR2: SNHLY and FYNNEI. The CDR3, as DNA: TGTGCCAGCAGATTGACAGAAAATCAGCCCCAGCATTTT. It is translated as CASRLTENQPQHF. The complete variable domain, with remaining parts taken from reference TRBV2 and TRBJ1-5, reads EPEVTQTPSHQVTQMGQEVILRCVPISNHLYFYWYRQILGQKVEFLVSFYNNEISEKSEIFDDQFSVERPDGSNFTLKIRSTKLEDSAMYFCASRLTENQPQHFGDGTRLSIL.

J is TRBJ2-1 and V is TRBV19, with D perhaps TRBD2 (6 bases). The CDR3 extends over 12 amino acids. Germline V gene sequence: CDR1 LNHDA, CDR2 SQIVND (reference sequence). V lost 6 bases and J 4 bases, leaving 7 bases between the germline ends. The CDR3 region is CASSGLYNEQFF. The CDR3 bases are TGTGCCAGTAGCGGACTATACAATGAGCAGTTCTTC.

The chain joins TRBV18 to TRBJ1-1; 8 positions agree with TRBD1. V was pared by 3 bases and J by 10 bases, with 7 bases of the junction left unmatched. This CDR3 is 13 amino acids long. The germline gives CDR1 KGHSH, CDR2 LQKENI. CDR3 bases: TGTGCCAGCTCACCGACGACAGGGGAATCAGCTTTCTTT. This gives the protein CASSPTTGESAFF.

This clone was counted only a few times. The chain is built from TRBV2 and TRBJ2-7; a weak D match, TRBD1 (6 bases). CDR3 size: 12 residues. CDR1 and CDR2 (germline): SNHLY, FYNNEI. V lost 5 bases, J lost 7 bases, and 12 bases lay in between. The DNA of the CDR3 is TGTGCCAGCAGTCTAACAGGGTATGAGCAGTACTTC. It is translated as CASSLTGYEQYF.

For the CDR3, the DNA is TGTGCCAGCAGCCCCGGACTAGCGGGGGGTCAAGAGACCCAGTACTTC. Amino acids: CASSPGLAGGQETQYF. V usage is TRBV3-1 (or the pseudogene TRBV3-2) and J usage is TRBJ2-5; 14 bases fit TRBD2. From germline, CDR1 is LGHDT and CDR2 YNNKEL (reference sequence). V lost 4 bases and J lost 2; bases outside the gene matches: 3. This CDR3 contains 16 residues.

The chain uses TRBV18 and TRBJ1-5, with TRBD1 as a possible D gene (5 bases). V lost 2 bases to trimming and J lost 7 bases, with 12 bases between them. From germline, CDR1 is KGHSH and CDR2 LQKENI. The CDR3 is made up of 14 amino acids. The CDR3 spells CASSPGDGGQPQHF. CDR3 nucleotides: TGTGCCAGCTCACCAGGGGACGGGGGGCAGCCCCAGCATTTT. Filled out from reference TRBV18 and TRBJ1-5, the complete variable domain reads NAGVMQNPRHLVRRRGQEARLRCSPMKGHSHVYWYRQLPEEGLKFMVYLQKENIIDESGMPKERFSAEFPKEGPSILRIQQVVRGDSAAYFCASSPGDGGQPQHFGDGTRLSIL.

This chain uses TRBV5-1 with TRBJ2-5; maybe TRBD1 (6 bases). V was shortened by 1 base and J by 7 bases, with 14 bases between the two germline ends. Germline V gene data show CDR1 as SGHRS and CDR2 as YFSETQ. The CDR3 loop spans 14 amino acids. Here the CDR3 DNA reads TGCGCCAGCAGCTTGTCGTCAGGGGCAATGACCCAGTACTTC. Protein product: CASSLSSGAMTQYF.

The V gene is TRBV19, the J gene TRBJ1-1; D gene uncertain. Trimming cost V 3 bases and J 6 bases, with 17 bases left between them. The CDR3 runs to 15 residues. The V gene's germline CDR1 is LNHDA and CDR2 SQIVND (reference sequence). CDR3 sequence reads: CASSIRGRGRAEAFF. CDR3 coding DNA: TGTGCCAGTAGTATTAGAGGGCGCGGACGGGCTGAAGCTTTCTTT.

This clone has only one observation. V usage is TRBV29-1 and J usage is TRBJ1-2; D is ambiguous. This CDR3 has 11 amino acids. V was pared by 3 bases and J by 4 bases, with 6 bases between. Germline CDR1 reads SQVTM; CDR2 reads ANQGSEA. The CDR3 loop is CSVDPGYGYTF. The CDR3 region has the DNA TGCAGCGTTGACCCGGGCTATGGCTACACCTTC.

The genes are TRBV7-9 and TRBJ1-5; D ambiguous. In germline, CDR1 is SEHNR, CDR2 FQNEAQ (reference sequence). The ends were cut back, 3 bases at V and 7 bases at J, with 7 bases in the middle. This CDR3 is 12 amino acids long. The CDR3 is CASSLTGQPQHF. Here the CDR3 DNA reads TGTGCCAGCAGCTTGACTGGGCAGCCCCAGCATTTT.

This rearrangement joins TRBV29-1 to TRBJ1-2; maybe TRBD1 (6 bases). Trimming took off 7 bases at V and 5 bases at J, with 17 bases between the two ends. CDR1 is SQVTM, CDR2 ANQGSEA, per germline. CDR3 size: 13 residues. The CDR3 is CSAARQGSYGYTF. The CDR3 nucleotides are TGCAGCGCCGCTCGCCAGGGGAGTTATGGCTACACCTTC.

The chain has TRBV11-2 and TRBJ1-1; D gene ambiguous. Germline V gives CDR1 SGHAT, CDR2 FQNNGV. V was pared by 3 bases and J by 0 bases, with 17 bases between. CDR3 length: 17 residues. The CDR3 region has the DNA TGTGCCAGCAGCTTGCAAAGGATGACATTCATGAACACTGAAGCTTTCTTT. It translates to CASSLQRMTFMNTEAFF.